This is a list of T cell receptor beta chains from one sample in a study of cytomegalovirus exposure and HLA in healthy donors. Profiling relied on immunoSEQ multiplex PCR, and the TCRdb table lists in-frame clones only, not all of them. Of 150,000 or so clones in the sample, roughly 79% were seen once. Material: PBMCs. The receptors were sampled from a woman aged 40 to 49 in good health and CMV-seronegative. Both conserved end residues are part of each CDR3. A D gene is named only where the DNA matches it firmly. Clone size is shown for a subset of rows, as once, few, many or a class of expanded clone.

v_call	clone_size	d_call	j_call	cdr3_nt	cdr3_aa
TRBV5-1	NA	TRBD2	TRBJ2-1	TGCGCCAGCAGCTTGGACGGAAGGCTACTAGCGGACTACAATGAGCAGTTCTTC	CASSLDGRLLADYNEQFF
TRBV4-1	NA	NA	TRBJ2-7	TGCGCCAGCAGCCAAGATGGTACGGACGAGCAGTACTTC	CASSQDGTDEQYF
TRBV7-9	NA	NA	TRBJ1-2	TGTTCCAGCAGCCGCCCGGAGGAATATGGCTACACCTTC	CSSSRPEEYGYTF
TRBV9	NA	TRBD1	TRBJ2-1	TGTGCCAGCAGCACTAGGAAGGGACAGCCCCTTGACAATGAGCAGTTCTTC	CASSTRKGQPLDNEQFF
TRBV28	NA	NA	TRBJ2-1	TGTGCCAGCAGTTCGCGGAGCTCCCCGGATGGAAATGAGCAGTTCTTC	CASSSRSSPDGNEQFF
TRBV9	NA	TRBD1	TRBJ1-5	TGTGCCAGCAGCGATACTAACAGGGGACCCCAGCATTTT	CASSDTNRGPQHF
TRBV7-8	NA	NA	TRBJ1-2	TGTGCCAGCAGCTCAACTATAGGGGGGGGGTATGGCTACACCTTC	CASSSTIGGGYGYTF
TRBV21-1	NA	NA	TRBJ2-2	TGTGCCAGCAGCGGAGACGGGACTAGCGGGGAGAACACCGGGGAGCTGTTTTTT	CASSGDGTSGENTGELFF
TRBV5-4	NA	TRBD1	TRBJ2-7	TGTGCCAGCAGCTCCCAAGCCCGGACAGGGGGAGACCACGAGCAGTACTTC	CASSSQARTGGDHEQYF
TRBV15	NA	NA	TRBJ2-7	TGTGCCACCAGCGCCGGGCCCCCAGGACAGACCTACGAGCAGTACTTC	CATSAGPPGQTYEQYF
TRBV5-1	NA	NA	TRBJ2-5	TGCGCCAGCAGCTTGTCTCCCCCACCGACAGCGCAAGAGACCCAGTACTTC	CASSLSPPPTAQETQYF
TRBV4-3	NA	TRBD2	TRBJ2-1	TGCGCCAGCAGCCAAGTCTTAACTAGCGGGAGGGATGAGCAGTTCTTC	CASSQVLTSGRDEQFF
TRBV5-4	NA	NA	TRBJ2-2	TGTGCCAGCAGCTTGGCAGGGAACACCGGGGAGCTGTTTTTT	CASSLAGNTGELFF
TRBV7-3	NA	NA	TRBJ2-2	TGTGCCAGCAGCTTAATGGCAGGGGCAACCGGGGAGCTGTTTTTT	CASSLMAGATGELFF
TRBV5-1	NA	NA	TRBJ1-2	TGCGCCAGCAGCTTCTTGCAGGAAAACTATGGCTACACCTTC	CASSFLQENYGYTF
TRBV7-2	few	TRBD2	TRBJ2-2	TGTGCCAGCAGCTTACTAAAAGGACTAGCCAGTTACACCGGGGAGCTGTTTTTT	CASSLLKGLASYTGELFF
TRBV7-2	NA	NA	TRBJ1-5	TGTGCCAGCAGCTTACAGGGGTTGGGTCAGCCCCAGCATTTT	CASSLQGLGQPQHF
TRBV11-2	NA	TRBD1	TRBJ2-1	TGTGCCAGCAGCTCGAATCGGCGGACAGGGCAGCAGTTCTTC	CASSSNRRTGQQFF
TRBV6-5	NA	TRBD2	TRBJ2-7	TGTGCCAGCAGTTACGGGAGGGTAGCTTACGAGCAGTACTTC	CASSYGRVAYEQYF
TRBV28	NA	TRBD2	TRBJ2-3	TGTGCCAGCAGTTTAGGGGACTATCACACAGATACGCAGTATTTT	CASSLGDYHTDTQYF
TRBV6-5	NA	TRBD2	TRBJ2-1	TGTGCCAGCAGTTACTCAGGGACTAGCATCTATGAGCAGTTCTTC	CASSYSGTSIYEQFF
TRBV9	NA	TRBD2	TRBJ2-1	TGTGCCAGCAGCGTACTAGCGGGAGGACAAGGTGAGCAGTTCTTC	CASSVLAGGQGEQFF
TRBV6-5	NA	NA	TRBJ2-7	TGTGCCAGCATGGCCACTACCTACGAGCAGTACTTC	CASMATTYEQYF
TRBV27	NA	NA	TRBJ1-6	TGTGCCAGCAGTTTAAATGGAGACTATAATTCACCCCTCCACTTT	CASSLNGDYNSPLHF
TRBV7-8	NA	TRBD1	TRBJ2-7	TGTGCCAGCAGCTTAGCTTCCGGGACAGAAAAACCCTACGAGCAGTACTTC	CASSLASGTEKPYEQYF
TRBV2	NA	TRBD2	TRBJ2-1	TGTGCCAGCACCGTGGCGCTAGCGGGAAGGGGCTCCTACAATGAGCAGTTCTTC	CASTVALAGRGSYNEQFF
TRBV10-1	NA	TRBD2	TRBJ2-1	TGCGCCAGCAGTGAGGGACTAGCGGGAGGGTCGAAACGGTGGAATGAGCAGTTCTTC	CASSEGLAGGSKRWNEQFF
TRBV4-1	NA	TRBD2	TRBJ2-3	TGCGCCAGCAGCCGAGAACTAGCGGGAAATACGCAGTATTTT	CASSRELAGNTQYF
TRBV10-2	NA	NA	TRBJ1-2	TGCGCCAGCAGTGAGGGAACAGTCTATGGCTACACCTTC	CASSEGTVYGYTF
TRBV29-1	NA	NA	TRBJ2-7	TGCAGCGCGACACGGGATCACTACGAGCAGTACTTC	CSATRDHYEQYF
TRBV2	NA	NA	TRBJ1-5	TGTGCCAGCAGATCCTCGGGACACGACAATCAGCCCCAGCATTTT	CASRSSGHDNQPQHF
TRBV11-2	NA	NA	TRBJ1-1	TGTGCCAGCAGCTTAGATTGGGCGGGGAGTCGTAGAAGCACTGAAGCTTTCTTT	CASSLDWAGSRRSTEAFF
TRBV7-8	NA	NA	TRBJ2-2	TGTGCCAGCAGCTCCCCCGGGGAGCGGAAAGACACCGGGGAGCTGTTTTTT	CASSSPGERKDTGELFF
TRBV6-4	NA	TRBD1	TRBJ2-7	TGTGCCAGCAGGAGAGGGACAGCCGGAAGCTACGAGCAGTACTTC	CASRRGTAGSYEQYF
TRBV7-8	NA	NA	TRBJ2-1	TGTGCCAGCAGCTTAGAACACTATACATACAATGAGCAGTTCTTC	CASSLEHYTYNEQFF
TRBV2	NA	TRBD1	TRBJ2-3	TGTGCCAGCACCCCAACTTCCCCGTCCGCCGGGACAGCCCTTGAGAGGCAGTATTTT	CASTPTSPSAGTALERQYF
TRBV7-9	NA	TRBD2	TRBJ2-7	TGTGCCAGCAGCTTTTTTGGCGGGAGCCCTTCCTACGAGCAGTACTTC	CASSFFGGSPSYEQYF
TRBV9	NA	NA	TRBJ2-7	TGTGCCAGCAGCGCCACCCCTCTGGAGGAGCAGTACTTC	CASSATPLEEQYF
TRBV6-1	NA	NA	TRBJ2-3	TGTGCCAGCAGTGAGCGGGCCCCTAGCACAGATACGCAGTATTTT	CASSERAPSTDTQYF
TRBV4-2	NA	TRBD2	TRBJ2-1	TGTGCCAGCAGCCCCAACTTCGGGAGGGACTACAATGAGCAGTTCTTC	CASSPNFGRDYNEQFF
TRBV11-1	NA	TRBD1	TRBJ2-7	TGTGCCAGCAACAACAGGGGACGCTCCTACGAGCAGTACTTC	CASNNRGRSYEQYF
TRBV13	NA	NA	TRBJ2-2	TGTGCCAGCAGCTTATGGTCAGGGGCCGGCACCGGGGAGCTGTTTTTT	CASSLWSGAGTGELFF